This T cell receptor beta chain originates from a study of cytomegalovirus exposure and HLA in healthy donors. Study-wide results and limits: A later analysis by the authors found several of the most significant clusters apparently linked to common viral pathogens. V- and J-gene trimming in TCR beta was tied to a missense DCLRE1C variant by an analysis performed later. Later, TCR association rates were found to vary by HLA locus, highest for DRB1 and lowest for HLA-C.

PCR involved 60 Vbeta and 13 Jbeta primers. Repertoires were generated with immunoSEQ multiplex PCR, while TCRdb's copy carries only in-frame clones and drops some. The table lists nearly 200,000 clones. As concerns this clone: Its specificity is unknown.

CDR3 length: 13 residues. Losses at the gene ends were 4 bases for V and 10 bases for J; bases not matched to a gene: 6. Germline CDR1 is GTSNPN and CDR2 is SVGIG (reference sequence). The donors gave bone marrow, and they were healthy. The chain links TRBV30 to TRBJ1-6, with 8 positions matching TRBD1. Sequenced input: PBMCs. The sequence derives from a boy aged 5-17 years in good health and CMV-seronegative. The CDR3 coding sequence is TGTGCCTGGACCGGGACAGGAGTCTCACCCCTCCACTTT. Residues: CAWTGTGVSPLHF. Variable domain in full (rest from reference TRBV30 and TRBJ1-6): SQTIHQWPATLVQPVGSPLSLECTVEGTSNPNLYWYRQAAGRGLQLLFYSVGIGQISSEVPQNLSASRPQDRQFILSSKKLLLSDSGFYLCAWTGTGVSPLHFGNGTRLTVT.